Below are 7 T cell receptor beta chains sequenced from a single sample in a study of T cells in Graves' hyperthyroidism and ophthalmopathy. The CDR3 regions of TCR beta were amplified from RNA transcripts. When the TCR CDR3 underwent first-round RT-PCR, the HTBI primer set was used. TCRdb passed the multiplex PCR reads through MiXCR, listing each CDR3 protein once. The sample has about 700,000 distinct CDR3 sequences, approximately 14% seen once; the top ten hold 10%. What was sequenced was blood. The receptor set was obtained from a woman under 30 with Graves' hyperthyroidism.

This clonotype has a count of ten or more. V and J are TRBV7-3 and TRBJ2-1, with TRBD2 identical over 10 bases. The V and J ends lost 5 bases and 0 bases, in that order; junction bases with no gene match: 4. This CDR3 is 16 amino acids long. The germline CDR1 and CDR2 sequences are SGHTA and FQGTGA. CDR3 in DNA: TGTGCCAGCAGCCCGGGACTAGCGACCTCCTACAATGAGCAGTTCTTC. It specifies CASSPGLATSYNEQFF.

This clonotype came up many times. The chain joins TRBV11-2 to TRBJ2-7; D uncertain. Trimming pared 0 bases from V and 6 bases from J, leaving 18 bases between. The CDR3 is 16 amino acids. Germline CDR1 and CDR2: SGHAT and FQNNGV. In DNA form, the CDR3 reads TGTGCCAGCAGCTTAGAGGGCCGCGGTGTCGGCGGCGAGCAGTACTTC. It specifies CASSLEGRGVGGEQYF. Full variable domain (outside the CDR3, taken from reference TRBV11-2 and TRBJ2-7): EAGVAQSPRYKIIEKRQSVAFWCNPISGHATLYWYQQILGQGPKLLIQFQNNGVVDDSQLPKDRFSAERLKGVDSTLKIQPAKLEDSAVYLCASSLEGRGVGGEQYFGPGTRLTVT.

In its sample, this clonotype was seen many times. The chain couples TRBV2 to TRBJ2-1; 11 positions agree with TRBD2. From germline, CDR1 is SNHLY and CDR2 FYNNEI. Trimming took 6 bases from V and 4 from J; bases not matched to a gene: 8. This CDR3 is 16 amino acids long. This CDR3 reads CASRPVAGGPYNEQFF. CDR3 nucleotides: TGTGCCAGCAGGCCGGTAGCGGGAGGGCCGTACAATGAGCAGTTCTTC. Together with reference TRBV2 and TRBJ2-1, the CDR3 gives the full variable domain: EPEVTQTPSHQVTQMGQEVILRCVPISNHLYFYWYRQILGQKVEFLVSFYNNEISEKSEIFDDQFSVERPDGSNFTLKIRSTKLEDSAMYFCASRPVAGGPYNEQFFGPGTRLTVL.

V is TRBV6-1 and J is TRBJ2-7; 9 nucleotides match TRBD1. The CDR3 loop spans 15 amino acids. Per the germline V gene, CDR1 is MNHNS and CDR2 is SASEGT. V shed 6 bases and J 4 bases; nucleotides not matched to a gene: 10. CDR3 loop: CASSLGTGPAYEQYF. The CDR3 DNA reads as TGTGCCAGCAGCTTGGGGACAGGGCCTGCTTACGAGCAGTACTTC.

A few counts support this clonotype. This may come from a read error, since a much larger clone is one base off. This likely comes from a read error, as the CDR3 has no conserved phenylalanine or tryptophan at its end. V is TRBV12-3 or TRBV12-4 and J is TRBJ1-1, with D unclear. V was trimmed by 1 base and J by 2 bases, leaving 11 bases between them. The CDR3 totals 15 residues. CDR3 loop: CASSLVRVVNTEAFS. The CDR3 DNA sequence: TGTGCCAGCAGTTTAGTTAGGGTCGTCAACACTGAAGCTTTCTCT.

This clonotype was recorded at least ten times. The chain uses TRBV7-8 and TRBJ1-5; D unclear. Germline V CDR1 and CDR2: SGHVS, FQNEAQ. The CDR3 runs 13 residues. V lost 6 bases and J 4 bases, leaving 10 bases between the germline ends. The CDR3 DNA is TGTGCCAGCAGGCGGGGTTGGAATCAGCCCCAGCATTTT. Its translation: CASRRGWNQPQHF.

Only a few counts were recorded for this clonotype. A much more abundant neighbour one base away suggests this may be a read error. J is TRBJ2-7 and V is TRBV28; D possibly matches TRBD1 or TRBD2 (6 bases each). Germline V gene data show CDR1 as MDHEN and CDR2 as SYDVKM. V lost 4 bases and J 1 base, leaving 17 bases between the germline ends. The CDR3 length is 16 residues. The CDR3 coding sequence is TGTGCCAGCAGTTCCCCGGGGGCAGGACGTTCCTACGAGCAGTACTTC. Its translation: CASSSPGAGRSYEQYF.